This TCR beta chain emerged from a study of tumor-infiltrating lymphocytes in primary liver carcinoma. Study-level information: The cohort included men and women aged 30 to 69 years.

Germline V gene sequence: CDR1 DFQATT, CDR2 SNEGSKA (reference sequence). With 6 bases clipped from V and 5 bases from J, the junction kept 9 bases outside the gene matches. This CDR3 region has 15 residues. Whole-study results and caveats: Against blood, tumors held a significantly higher top-250-clone fraction (p = 0.039). Between tumor regions, pairs overlapped more than tumor-adjacent and tumor-blood pairs did.

Researchers drew blood RNA from unsorted whole blood and extracted germline DNA as well. Patients in the cohort were treatment-naive and living with chronic HBV infection. This clonotype appeared a single time. The antigen is undetermined. A primer in the constant region served to generate TCR beta cDNA from about 480 ng of total RNA. Library construction for TCR beta comprised three nested multiplex PCR rounds performed with slightly modified ARM-PCR. The first two PCR rounds, roughly 11 cycles each, used TRBV1-TRBV30 forward primers and a C-beta reverse primer. TCRdb recomputed calls from the multiplex PCR reads with MiXCR, one row per CDR3 protein. The table includes approximately 210,000 distinct CDR3 sequences, roughly two thirds detected once.

The receptor's source is a woman aged 55-70 years with primary liver carcinoma and hepatitis B virus infection. The sequencing input was peripheral blood. The rearrangement joins TRBV20-1 to TRBJ2-3, with 12 nucleotides matching TRBD1. The CDR3, as DNA: TGCAGTGCGAATATCCGGGACAGGGGGCAAGATACGCAGTATTTT. It specifies CSANIRDRGQDTQYF.